This is a list of T cell receptor beta chains from one sample in a study of blood T cell repertoires in COVID-19. Measured with immunoSEQ multiplex PCR; TCRdb has only the in-frame clones, and not every one. Seen here are approximately 200,000 clones, around 87% observed once, and the top ten hold 2.5% to 3.5%. The sequencing sample was made of peripheral blood. Receptors originate from a woman aged 25-40 years with active or convalescent COVID-19. Each CDR3 is given with its conserved first and last residue. D genes are given only for firm matches. Clone sizes are given selectively: once, few, many, or a class where the clone is expanded.

j_gene	d_gene	len	v_gene	abundance	CDR3aa	CDR3nt
TRBJ2-7	TRBD2	15	TRBV4-1	.	CASSQVRTSVGEQYF	TGCGCCAGCAGCCAAGTCAGGACTAGTGTAGGCGAGCAGTACTTC
TRBJ1-1	TRBD1	14	TRBV19	.	CASSGLQGYTEAFF	TGTGCCAGTAGTGGGTTACAGGGGTACACTGAAGCTTTCTTT
TRBJ2-2	.	14	TRBV12-5	once	CASGSSANTGELFF	TGTGCTAGTGGTAGTAGCGCAAACACCGGGGAGCTGTTTTTT
TRBJ2-1	.	15	TRBV7-2	.	CASSLRSPGVGEQFF	TGTGCCAGCAGCCTGCGCTCGCCGGGAGTCGGTGAGCAGTTCTTC
TRBJ1-6	.	14	TRBV15	.	CATSDNREGSPLHF	TGTGCCACCAGCGACAACAGGGAGGGTTCACCCCTCCACTTT
TRBJ2-4	.	18	TRBV24-1	.	CATSDPSGGGATKNIQYF	TGTGCCACCAGTGATCCCTCTGGGGGGGGCGCGACCAAAAACATTCAGTACTTC
TRBJ2-5	TRBD2	16	TRBV10-2	.	CASSDPGLAGGQTQYF	TGCGCCAGCAGTGACCCGGGACTAGCGGGAGGGCAGACCCAGTACTTC
TRBJ2-3	TRBD2	15	TRBV2	.	CASSILAESPDTQYF	TGTGCCAGTTCCATACTAGCGGAGTCACCAGATACGCAGTATTTT
TRBJ2-1	TRBD2	13	TRBV19	.	CASSGRAGYEQFF	TGTGCCAGTAGCGGGAGGGCCGGCTATGAGCAGTTCTTC
TRBJ1-2	.	13	TRBV5-1	.	CASSFETTYGYTF	TGCGCCAGCAGCTTTGAGACAACCTATGGCTACACCTTC
TRBJ1-4	.	15	TRBV11-2	.	CASSRQRGAREKLFF	TGTGCCAGCAGCCGCCAGCGGGGGGCGAGGGAAAAACTGTTTTTT
TRBJ2-1	TRBD2	13	TRBV11-1	.	CASSTGLDNEQFF	TGTGCCAGCAGCACGGGACTAGATAATGAGCAGTTCTTC
TRBJ1-2	.	13	TRBV24-1	.	CATRQVFGYGYTF	TGTGCCACTCGACAGGTCTTTGGCTATGGCTACACCTTC
TRBJ1-2	.	13	TRBV6-6	.	CASRGGSNYGYTF	TGTGCCAGCAGGGGGGGGAGTAACTATGGCTACACCTTC
TRBJ1-1	.	16	TRBV6-5	once	CASSYYIGGVQAEAFF	TGTGCCAGCAGTTACTATATTGGGGGGGTTCAGGCTGAAGCTTTCTTT
TRBJ2-7	.	15	TRBV9	.	CASAVGGSTSYEQYF	TGTGCCAGCGCGGTTGGCGGTTCCACCTCCTACGAGCAGTACTTC
TRBJ2-3	TRBD2	14	TRBV7-8	.	CASSPDEAGGRLYF	TGTGCCAGCAGCCCGGATGAAGCGGGGGGCCGTTTGTATTTT
TRBJ2-5	TRBD1	15	TRBV11-3	.	CASSIRPGTEETQYF	TGTGCCAGCAGCATAAGACCCGGGACAGAAGAGACCCAGTACTTC
TRBJ1-2	.	15	TRBV4-1	.	CASTFFLQEVYGYTF	TGCGCCAGCACATTCTTTCTACAGGAAGTCTATGGCTACACCTTC
TRBJ1-4	TRBD1	14	TRBV5-1	.	CASSLGQPNEKLFF	TGCGCCAGCAGCCTGGGACAGCCTAATGAAAAACTGTTTTTT
TRBJ1-2	.	13	TRBV5-1	once	CASSLVRARGYTF	TGCGCCAGCAGCTTGGTCAGGGCGCGAGGCTACACCTTC
TRBJ2-4	.	15	TRBV20-1	.	CSASSAATAKNIQYF	TGCAGTGCTAGTTCTGCGGCGACAGCCAAAAACATTCAGTACTTC
TRBJ1-5	.	16	TRBV10-3	once	CAISEHPTGSGQPQHF	TGTGCCATCAGTGAGCATCCGACAGGTTCGGGTCAGCCCCAGCATTTT
TRBJ1-2	.	10	TRBV20-1	.	CSAPDYGYTF	TGCAGTGCCCCGGACTATGGCTACACCTTC
TRBJ1-2	TRBD1	15	TRBV6-1	.	CASSEFDRGPHGYTF	TGTGCCAGCAGTGAATTCGACAGGGGGCCTCATGGCTACACCTTC
TRBJ1-6	.	15	TRBV5-8	few	CASSRQALSNSPLHF	TGTGCCAGCAGCAGACAGGCTCTGTCAAATTCACCCCTCCACTTT
TRBJ2-7	.	14	TRBV28	.	CASSLSSGTYEQYF	TGTGCCAGCAGTTTATCGTCAGGGACCTACGAGCAGTACTTC
TRBJ2-1	.	13	TRBV18	.	CASSLGQYNEQFF	TGTGCCAGCTCACTTGGACAATACAATGAGCAGTTCTTC
TRBJ2-6	.	15	TRBV30	.	CAWNGGGGGANVLTF	TGTGCCTGGAACGGAGGTGGTGGTGGGGCCAACGTCCTGACTTTC
TRBJ1-1	.	14	TRBV3-1/TRBV3-2	.	CASSQESRDTEAFF	TGTGCCAGCAGCCAAGAGAGCAGGGACACTGAAGCTTTCTTT
TRBJ1-2	.	13	TRBV19	.	CASSIGGGYGYTF	TGTGCCAGTAGTATAGGGGGGGGCTATGGCTACACCTTC
TRBJ2-1	.	13	TRBV15	.	CATSRDGGNEQFF	TGTGCCACCAGCAGAGATGGCGGGAATGAGCAGTTCTTC
TRBJ1-2	TRBD1	13	TRBV6-5	.	CASSRTGSYGYTF	TGTGCCAGCAGCAGGACAGGATCCTATGGCTACACCTTC
TRBJ2-1	TRBD2	15	TRBV27	.	CASRFRGSGYNEQFF	TGTGCCAGCAGGTTCCGCGGGAGCGGGTACAATGAGCAGTTCTTC
TRBJ1-1	TRBD1	15	TRBV5-1	.	CASSLQDRVETEAFF	TGCGCCAGCAGCTTGCAGGACAGGGTCGAGACTGAAGCTTTCTTT
TRBJ2-1	TRBD2	17	TRBV27	.	CASSHPPFSGGNNEQFF	TGTGCCAGCAGTCACCCCCCCTTTAGCGGGGGTAATAATGAGCAGTTCTTC
TRBJ2-5	TRBD1	16	TRBV28	.	CASSPGGQGSRETQYF	TGTGCCAGCAGCCCCGGGGGACAGGGATCTAGAGAGACCCAGTACTTC
TRBJ2-2	.	16	TRBV6-5	.	CASSYSGFGAGGELFF	TGTGCCAGCAGTTACTCTGGGTTTGGGGCAGGGGGGGAGCTGTTTTTT
TRBJ1-1	.	13	TRBV19	.	CASSITTAAEAFF	TGTGCCAGTAGTATCACGACGGCGGCTGAAGCTTTCTTT
TRBJ2-7	.	11	TRBV3-1/TRBV3-2	.	CASSQSAEQYF	TGTGCCAGCAGCCAGAGTGCAGAGCAGTACTTC
TRBJ1-2	.	15	TRBV11-2	once	CASSEAGAGRYGYTF	TGTGCCAGCAGCGAAGCTGGGGCAGGCCGCTATGGCTACACCTTC
TRBJ1-6	TRBD1	13	TRBV2	few	CASMGDRVVPLHF	TGTGCCAGCATGGGGGACAGGGTGGTACCCCTCCACTTT
TRBJ2-1	TRBD2	22	TRBV18	few	CASSPPRIFSSGRDSSYNEQFF	TGTGCCAGCTCACCACCTCGTATTTTTTCTAGCGGGAGGGATAGCTCCTACAATGAGCAGTTCTTC